This passage covers 18 T cell receptor beta chains from one sample sequenced in a study of shared clonotypes between healthy human individuals. Assay used: immunoSEQ multiplex PCR; TCRdb lists only in-frame clones, some missing. The table shows fewer than 650,000 clones, with around 77% occurring only once. Sequences were obtained from PBMCs. The receptor set was obtained from a woman in her 40s in good health. Some clones in this sample may be carry-over from other donors' samples.

This clone was observed a handful of times. CDR3 nucleotide sequence: TGCGCCAGCAGCCAAGATGGGAACACCGGGGAGCTGTTTTTT. It specifies CASSQDGNTGELFF. The chain combines TRBV4-1 with TRBJ2-2; D is unclear. The CDR3 is 14 amino acids. Trimming took 0 bases from V and 1 from J, leaving 3 bases between them. Germline V gene sequence: CDR1 MGHRA, CDR2 YSYEKL.

The V call is TRBV30, the J call TRBJ2-1, with a possible D match to TRBD1 (5 bases). The CDR3 runs 14 residues. Per the germline V gene, CDR1 is GTSNPN and CDR2 is SVGIG (reference sequence). The V end lost 8 bases, the J end lost 1 base, and 15 bases lay between the germline ends. The CDR3 bases are TGTGCCCAGACCCGGAAGGGGTCCTACAATGAGCAGTTCTTC. Translated: CAQTRKGSYNEQFF.

This clone was picked up one time. The rearrangement uses TRBV10-3 and TRBJ1-4; D may be TRBD1 (6 bases). Germline V gene sequence: CDR1 ENHRY, CDR2 SYGVKD. Trimming took 3 bases from V and 2 from J, leaving 13 bases between them. This CDR3 has 16 residues. The CDR3 nucleotides read TGTGCCATCAGTGAAGGGTGGGGGGCGACTAATGAAAAACTGTTTTTT. Its protein is CAISEGWGATNEKLFF.

This clone has a count of ten or more. This chain connects TRBV27 to TRBJ2-5, with 9 bases aligning to TRBD1. The J call is uncertain, as TRBJ2-7 better fits the DNA end. This CDR3 has 13 residues. The germline V gene has CDR1 MNHEY and CDR2 SMNVEV (reference sequence). The CDR3 DNA reads as TGTGCCAGCAGTTTAGGGACAGGGTACGAGCAGTACTTC. Translation: CASSLGTGYEQYF.

This chain connects TRBV28 to TRBJ1-2; possible D gene TRBD1, 6 bases. The CDR3 is 13 residues long. Germline V gene lookup returns CDR1 MDHEN and CDR2 SYDVKM. With 7 bases removed from V and 4 bases from J, the gap between germline ends came to 13 bases. CDR3 sequence: CASMRGGGYGYTF. CDR3 sequence (DNA): TGTGCCAGCATGCGAGGGGGTGGCTATGGCTACACCTTC.

About this clone: Given a far larger clone just one base away, this is likely a sequencing read error. The same CDR3 is also encoded by other DNA sequences in this sample. The J gene is TRBJ1-5, the V gene TRBV7-9; no definite D call. V lost 5 bases and J 5 bases, leaving 7 bases between the germline ends. There are 12 residues in the CDR3. From germline, CDR1 is SEHNR and CDR2 FQNEAQ (reference sequence). The CDR3 loop reads CASSRTDQPQHF. CDR3 nucleotide sequence: TGTGCCAGCAGCAGGACTGATCAGCCCCAGCATTTT.

This clone has just one count. The chain combines TRBV28 with TRBJ1-5; 7 nucleotides agree with TRBD1. The CDR3 length is 11 residues. Germline V CDR1 and CDR2: MDHEN, SYDVKM. This CDR3 reads CGTGRNQPQHF. In DNA, the CDR3 is TGTGGGACAGGACGCAATCAGCCCCAGCATTTT.

The rearrangement links TRBV7-2 to TRBJ2-3; 10 nucleotides align to TRBD1. The J segment lost 6 bases and the V segment lost 2 bases, leaving 5 bases of the junction unmatched. CDR1 and CDR2 from the germline V gene are SGHTA and FQGNSA. The CDR3 runs to 15 residues. The CDR3 is CASSLPGTGVDTQYF. DNA for the CDR3: TGTGCCAGCAGCTTACCCGGGACAGGGGTGGATACGCAGTATTTT.

The chain has TRBV29-1 and TRBJ2-2, with a possible D match to TRBD1 (5 bases). Germline V gene lookup returns CDR1 SQVTM and CDR2 ANQGSEA. This CDR3 spans 15 amino acids. V lost 7 bases to trimming and J lost 5 bases, with 20 bases between them. CDR3 sequence (DNA): TGCAGCGCCACCCCCCAGACAGCCTCTACCGGGGAGCTGTTTTTT. This gives the protein CSATPQTASTGELFF.

This clone turned up a few times. This chain's CDR3 is CASSESGLNQPQHF. CDR3 DNA: TGTGCCAGCAGTGAATCGGGTCTAAATCAGCCCCAGCATTTT. The rearrangement links TRBV6-1 to TRBJ1-5; D unclear. The germline V and J ends were trimmed by 2 bases and 4 bases, with 9 bases remaining between them. Germline V gene lookup returns CDR1 MNHNS and CDR2 SASEGT. The CDR3 sequence is 14 residues long.

V usage is TRBV27 and J usage is TRBJ2-7, with TRBD1 matching over 7 bases. Germline CDR1 is MNHEY and CDR2 is SMNVEV (reference sequence). CDR3 length: 13 residues. The trim removed 4 bases at V and 4 bases at J, leaving 4 bases unmatched. CDR3 in amino acids: CASSWGQSYEQYF. The CDR3 DNA reads as TGTGCCAGCAGTTGGGGACAGTCGTACGAGCAGTACTTC.

This clone was seen only a few times. The rearrangement uses TRBV7-9 and TRBJ2-7; D not certain. This CDR3 has 15 residues. Germline CDR1 reads SEHNR; CDR2 reads FQNEAQ (reference sequence). V gave up 2 bases and J gave up 3 bases, with 14 bases separating them. CDR3 DNA: TGTGCCAGCAGCTTATCCGGATTACAATTCTACGAGCAGTACTTC. Translated, it gives CASSLSGLQFYEQYF.

This chain joins TRBV28 and TRBJ2-5; 8 bases are shared with TRBD2. Germline V lookup: CDR1 MDHEN, CDR2 SYDVKM. The CDR3 has 18 residues. With 6 bases clipped from V and 2 bases from J, the junction kept 17 bases outside the gene matches. CDR3 nucleotide sequence: TGTGCCAGCAGCCACCAGTGGAGCGGGAGCCGAGGGCAAGAGACCCAGTACTTC. This translates into CASSHQWSGSRGQETQYF.

To note about this clone: A read error is likely here: a far larger clone is one base away. The chain couples TRBV6-6 to TRBJ1-1; no reliable D call. The ends were cut back, 4 bases at V and 0 bases at J, with 6 bases in the middle. Germline V lookup: CDR1 MNHNY, CDR2 SVGAGI (reference sequence). The CDR3 has 13 amino acids. CDR3 nucleotide sequence: TGTGCCAGCAGTTCACAGATGAACACTGAAGCTTTCTTT. Protein product: CASSSQMNTEAFF.

This chain links TRBV5-1 with TRBJ2-5; 13 nucleotides match TRBD2. Germline V gene data show CDR1 as SGHRS and CDR2 as YFSETQ. With V trimmed by 0 bases and J by 7 bases, 12 bases remained unmatched. The CDR3 totals 18 residues. DNA of the CDR3: TGCGCCAGCAGCTTGGTGGGATCACTAGCGGGAGGGCTAGTGACCCAGTACTTC. Its protein is CASSLVGSLAGGLVTQYF.

The chain couples TRBV5-1 to TRBJ1-2; D not resolved. Trimming took off 0 bases at V and 5 bases at J, with 8 bases between the two ends. The length of the CDR3 is 13 residues. CDR1 and CDR2 from the germline V gene are SGHRS and YFSETQ. The CDR3 spells CASSLEWRYGYTF. CDR3 DNA: TGCGCCAGCAGCTTGGAATGGAGGTATGGCTACACCTTC.

The rearrangement links TRBV4-1 to TRBJ1-1; no definite D call. The CDR3 sequence is 14 residues long. Trimming cost V 6 bases and J 1 base, with 12 bases left between them. Germline CDR1 is MGHRA and CDR2 is YSYEKL. The CDR3 DNA reads as TGCGCCAGCAGAGGCCCCCTAAAGAACACTGAAGCTTTCTTT. Its protein is CASRGPLKNTEAFF.

This clone was seen a few times. The chain recombines TRBV4-1 with TRBJ2-7; tentatively, D is TRBD1 (6 bases). Deletions cut 3 bases from V and 3 bases from J, with 24 bases between. The CDR3 extends over 18 amino acids. Per the germline V gene, CDR1 is MGHRA and CDR2 is YSYEKL. The chain's CDR3 is CASSHLDSPRGPRYEQYF. CDR3 coding DNA: TGCGCCAGCAGCCACCTGGACTCACCCAGGGGTCCTCGCTACGAGCAGTACTTC.